A single sample is the source of the 5 T cell receptor beta chains below, sequenced in a study of blood T cells in healthy people across ages (dated by TCRdb to about 2015). The library was generated by 5' RACE. The reads were generated on an Illumina HiSeq 2500. A second 7 to 11 cycle PCR used a sample-barcoded 5' primer and a J-beta primer mix. TCRdb itself trimmed the public reads at Q25 with fastp, ran MiXCR and retained productive beta chains. CDR3 protein sequences are deduplicated, and each keeps its most common genes and DNA. This sample gives around 1,500,000 distinct CDR3 sequences in total; approximately 40% of them show up just once. The ten largest make up 7.9% of the sample. The source material was blood. The receptors shown here come from a young woman in good health.

In its sample, this clonotype was seen many times. The chain couples TRBV29-1 to TRBJ2-3; no clear D gene. The V and J ends lost 6 bases and 3 bases respectively, with 13 bases between them. Per germline, CDR1 SQVTM and CDR2 ANQGSEA. The CDR3 extends over 13 amino acids. Here the CDR3 reads CSVPPEATDTQYF. The CDR3 nucleotides read TGCAGCGTCCCACCCGAGGCTACAGATACGCAGTATTTT.

The chain employs TRBV15 and TRBJ2-1, with D possibly being TRBD1 (5 bases). Germline lookup yields CDR1 LNHNV and CDR2 YYDKDF (reference sequence). CDR3 length equals 17 residues. V lost 1 base and J 5 bases, leaving 18 bases between the germline ends. CDR3 nucleotides: TGTGCCACCAGCAGAGCCCTCCAGGGCCCAACTAACAATGAGCAGTTCTTC. Amino acid sequence: CATSRALQGPTNNEQFF.

The genes are TRBV27 and TRBJ1-1; no clear D gene. V shed 1 base and J shed 1 base, with 10 bases lying between them. This CDR3 comprises 15 residues. Germline assignment: CDR1 MNHEY and CDR2 SMNVEV (reference sequence). The DNA of the CDR3 is TGTGCCAGCAGTTTATGGTCCAGCCCGAACACTGAAGCTTTCTTT. Its protein product is CASSLWSSPNTEAFF.

CDR3 bases: TGTGCCAGCAGTTACGAGGGCTACACAGATACGCAGTATTTT. This sequence encodes CASSYEGYTDTQYF. The chain couples TRBV6-5 to TRBJ2-3; D is possibly TRBD2 (5 bases). This CDR3 has 14 amino acids. V was pared by 2 bases and J by 2 bases, with 8 bases between. Germline values: CDR1 MNHEY, CDR2 SVGAGI.

This clonotype was seen more than once but under ten times. DNA for the CDR3: TGTGCCAGCAGGACAGGGGGCGCGGCTTCGTCAGAGACCCAGTACTTC. It encodes CASRTGGAASSETQYF. The chain recombines TRBV28 with TRBJ2-5; 10 bases match TRBD1. With 6 bases clipped from V and 4 bases from J, the junction kept 11 bases outside the gene matches. Per the germline V gene, CDR1 is MDHEN and CDR2 is SYDVKM. This CDR3 has 16 residues.